The 30 T cell receptor beta chains in this list originate from one sample, sequenced in a study of blood T cell dynamics during melanoma immunotherapy. Assay used: immunoSEQ multiplex PCR; TCRdb lists only in-frame clones, some missing. The table includes fewer than 25,000 clones, roughly 86% detected once. As for time point: pre-treatment baseline. The input for sequencing was blood, taken from a patient treated with checkpoint blockade. These receptors originate from a human donor with melanoma.

J is TRBJ2-7 and V is TRBV2, with 7 bases identical to TRBD2. The J segment lost 6 bases and the V segment lost 8 bases, leaving 7 bases of the junction unmatched. CDR3 size: 12 residues. The germline CDR1 and CDR2 sequences are SNHLY and FYNNEI. CDR3 DNA: TGTGCCAGCGGACTAGTCGTCGGCGAGCAGTACTTC. It is translated as CASGLVVGEQYF.

This rearrangement joins TRBV7-8 to TRBJ1-1; TRBD1 might be the D (6 bases). Per germline, CDR1 SGHVS and CDR2 FQNEAQ. V shed 1 base and J shed 2 bases, with 17 bases lying between them. This CDR3 region has 17 residues. DNA of the CDR3: TGTGCCAGCAGCTTAGGGCCAGACAGGTTCTCCAACACTGAAGCTTTCTTT. It is translated as CASSLGPDRFSNTEAFF. Together with reference TRBV7-8 and TRBJ1-1, the CDR3 gives the full variable domain: GAGVSQSPRYKVAKRGQDVALRCDPISGHVSLFWYQQALGQGPEFLTYFQNEAQLDKSGLPSDRFFAERPEGSVSTLKIQRTQQEDSAVYLCASSLGPDRFSNTEAFFGQGTRLTVV.

V gene TRBV6-1 combines with J gene TRBJ1-2; the match to TRBD1 covers 7 bases. The CDR3 totals 14 residues. With V trimmed by 6 bases and J by 6 bases, 10 bases remained unmatched. CDR1 and CDR2 from the germline V gene are MNHNS and SASEGT. The CDR3 spells CASRTGQQPDGYTF. The DNA for the CDR3 is TGTGCCAGCAGGACGGGACAGCAACCTGATGGCTACACCTTC.

The chain links TRBV4-2 to TRBJ2-2; D is uncertain. V lost 0 bases to trimming and J lost 7 bases, with 15 bases between them. Looked up from germline, CDR1 is LGHNA and CDR2 is YNFKEQ. CDR3 length: 16 residues. The CDR3 DNA is TGTGCCAGCAGCCAAGAAAAGGTGTTTTTTGGCGGGGAGCTGTTTTTT. It specifies CASSQEKVFFGGELFF.

The V and J genes are TRBV15 and TRBJ1-1; TRBD1 agrees at 11 bases. Germline trimming cut 8 bases from V and 9 bases from J; bases unmatched to any gene: 8. The CDR3 length is 13 residues. The germline CDR1 and CDR2 sequences are LNHNV and YYDKDF (reference sequence). The CDR3 bases are TGTGCCACCGGGGGACAGGGGGTAACTAAAGCTTTCTTT. Its protein product is CATGGQGVTKAFF.

Here the CDR3 DNA reads TGTGCCAGTACCCCAGAGGATTACGAGCAGTACTTC. Translating gives CASTPEDYEQYF. The V gene is TRBV19, the J gene TRBJ2-7; no reliable D call. There are 12 residues in the CDR3. Germline V CDR1 and CDR2: LNHDA, SQIVND (reference sequence). The ends were cut back, 7 bases at V and 4 bases at J, with 11 bases in the middle.

Here the CDR3 reads CAIRGLVGTEAFF. In nucleotides, the CDR3 is TGTGCCATCAGGGGCCTGGTCGGCACTGAAGCTTTCTTT. The V call is TRBV10-3, the J call TRBJ1-1; D ambiguous. Trimming shortened V by 6 bases and J by 4 bases, and 12 bases separated the two germline ends. The CDR3 loop spans 13 amino acids. Germline values: CDR1 ENHRY, CDR2 SYGVKD.

This sequence joins TRBV10-3 and TRBJ2-5, with TRBD1 matching over 11 bases. CDR3 size: 15 residues. Trimming took 2 bases from V and 4 from J; bases not matched to a gene: 3. The germline V gene has CDR1 ENHRY and CDR2 SYGVKD. The CDR3 spells CAISEPGTGGETQYF. DNA for the CDR3: TGTGCCATCAGTGAGCCTGGGACAGGGGGAGAGACCCAGTACTTC.

The J gene is TRBJ1-1, the V gene TRBV7-9, with D unclear. The CDR3 contains 14 residues. CDR1 and CDR2 (germline): SEHNR, FQNEAQ (reference sequence). V was pared by 5 bases and J by 5 bases, with 15 bases between. This CDR3 is CASSPTGQKTEAFF. The CDR3 coding sequence is TGTGCCAGCAGCCCAACGGGTCAGAAAACTGAAGCTTTCTTT.

This clone was counted a single time. The chain uses TRBV29-1 and TRBJ1-1, with D possibly being TRBD1 (5 bases). Trimming pared 6 bases from V and 0 bases from J, leaving 14 bases between. This CDR3 has 14 amino acids. In germline, CDR1 is SQVTM, CDR2 ANQGSEA. In nucleotides, the CDR3 is TGCAGCGTAAGAGGGGCCTCATTGAACACTGAAGCTTTCTTT. This codes for CSVRGASLNTEAFF.

DNA of the CDR3: TGTGCCAGCAGTTTAGAAGCGGGGGGGATCTACGAGCAGTACTTC. Its translation: CASSLEAGGIYEQYF. The rearrangement uses TRBV6-1 and TRBJ2-7; 10 positions agree with TRBD2. V lost 5 bases, J lost 3 bases, and 7 bases stayed unmatched. This CDR3 region has 15 residues. CDR1 is MNHNS and CDR2 is SASEGT in the germline V gene.

This rearrangement joins TRBV7-2 to TRBJ1-5; the D gene is possibly TRBD1 (5 bases). The V gene's germline CDR1 is SGHTA and CDR2 FQGNSA. V was shortened by 7 bases and J by 0 bases, with 13 bases between the two germline ends. This CDR3 contains 15 residues. The chain's CDR3 is CASTSGPLSNQPQHF. In DNA form, the CDR3 reads TGTGCCAGCACCTCGGGACCCCTTAGCAATCAGCCCCAGCATTTT.

V is TRBV11-2 and J is TRBJ2-5, with no clear D. The CDR3 sequence is 11 residues long. V shed 1 base and J shed 7 bases, with 4 bases lying between them. Germline CDR1 is SGHAT and CDR2 is FQNNGV. The CDR3 here is CASSLGGTQYF. The CDR3 bases are TGTGCCAGCAGCTTAGGCGGGACCCAGTACTTC.

The chain has TRBV27 and TRBJ1-1; tentative D call: TRBD1 (5 bases). There are 14 residues in the CDR3. Looked up from germline, CDR1 is MNHEY and CDR2 is SMNVEV (reference sequence). V lost 3 bases, J lost 4 bases, and 12 bases lay in between. Written as DNA, the CDR3 is TGTGCCAGCAGTTTCAGGGTTGGGGTCACTGAAGCTTTCTTT. Translating it yields CASSFRVGVTEAFF.

V and J are TRBV6-1 and TRBJ2-7; 14 bases match TRBD2. V was clipped by 6 bases and J by 6 bases; unmatched bases: 4. CDR1 and CDR2 (germline): MNHNS, SASEGT. This CDR3 has 14 amino acids. As DNA, the CDR3 is TGTGCCAGCAGCCAGGGACTAGCGGGGGTCGAGCAGTACTTC. Protein: CASSQGLAGVEQYF.

The chain recombines TRBV6-6 with TRBJ2-1, with TRBD2 matching over 12 bases. The CDR3 totals 15 residues. Germline loops: CDR1 MNHNY, CDR2 SVGAGI (reference sequence). V was pared by 7 bases and J by 6 bases, with 7 bases of the junction left unmatched. The chain's CDR3 is CASTPTSGGINEQFF. In DNA form, the CDR3 reads TGTGCCAGCACCCCGACTAGCGGGGGAATCAATGAGCAGTTCTTC.

The gene calls are TRBV7-2 and TRBJ2-1; the match to TRBD2 covers 9 bases. Trimming cost V 5 bases and J 8 bases; bases outside gene matches: 10. CDR1 SGHTA and CDR2 FQGNSA come from the germline V gene. The CDR3 totals 15 residues. The CDR3 loop reads CASSKRASGNYEQFF. The CDR3 region has the DNA TGTGCCAGCAGCAAGCGGGCTAGCGGGAACTATGAGCAGTTCTTC. Combining the CDR3 with reference TRBV7-2 and TRBJ2-1 gives the whole variable domain GAGVSQSPSNKVTEKGKDVELRCDPISGHTALYWYRQSLGQGLEFLIYFQGNSAPDKSGLPSDRFSAERTGGSVSTLTIQRTQQEDSAVYLCASSKRASGNYEQFFGPGTRLTVL.

The rearrangement joins TRBV9 to TRBJ1-3; 7 bases fit TRBD1. This CDR3 is built from 17 residues. CDR1 is SGDLS, CDR2 YYNGEE, per germline. V trimming: 0 bases; J trimming: 0 bases; junction bases outside the gene matches: 6. CDR3 loop: CASSVGAGGFSGNTIYF. The CDR3 DNA reads as TGTGCCAGCAGCGTAGGCGCAGGGGGTTTCTCTGGAAACACCATATATTTT.

The CDR3 nucleotides are TGTGCCAGCAGTAACCTCAGGGGCCAATATGGCTACACCTTC. Amino acids: CASSNLRGQYGYTF. The genes are TRBV28 and TRBJ1-2; the D gene is possibly TRBD1 (6 bases). The V and J ends lost 5 bases and 5 bases respectively, with 15 bases between them. This CDR3 region has 14 residues. The germline V gene has CDR1 MDHEN and CDR2 SYDVKM.

The rearrangement joins TRBV10-3 to TRBJ1-2, with 11 bases identical to TRBD1. Losses at the gene ends were 6 bases for V and 8 bases for J; bases not matched to a gene: 5. Germline values: CDR1 ENHRY, CDR2 SYGVKD. This CDR3 region has 13 residues. The CDR3 nucleotides are TGTGCCATCAGACCCGGGACAGGGGGAGGCTACACCTTC. Residues: CAIRPGTGGGYTF.

This chain joins TRBV7-6 and TRBJ2-2; 7 bases map to TRBD1. With 3 bases clipped from V and 3 bases from J, the junction kept 4 bases outside the gene matches. The CDR3 loop spans 15 amino acids. Germline lookup yields CDR1 SGHVS and CDR2 FNYEAQ. The CDR3 nucleotides read TGTGCCAGCAGCTTCGGGACAGAATACACCGGGGAGCTGTTTTTT. Translating it yields CASSFGTEYTGELFF.

V is TRBV5-1 and J is TRBJ2-5; TRBD2 aligns across 8 bases. Germline V lookup: CDR1 SGHRS, CDR2 YFSETQ. The CDR3 contains 15 residues. The J segment lost 3 bases and the V segment lost 3 bases, leaving 7 bases of the junction unmatched. CDR3 nucleotide sequence: TGCGCCAGCAGCTGGCGGGGGGCCTCTGAAGAGACCCAGTACTTC. Translation gives CASSWRGASEETQYF.

This sequence joins TRBV30 and TRBJ1-1, with D hard to call. V gave up 3 bases and J gave up 1 base, with 6 bases separating them. The germline V gene encodes CDR1 GTSNPN and CDR2 SVGIG (reference sequence). The CDR3 spans 12 residues. In nucleotides, the CDR3 is TGTGCCTGGAGGGCCCGGAACACTGAAGCTTTCTTT. This codes for CAWRARNTEAFF.

V and J are TRBV7-9 and TRBJ1-5; no reliable D call. V shed 1 base and J shed 3 bases, with 13 bases lying between them. The CDR3 loop spans 16 amino acids. Germline assignment: CDR1 SEHNR and CDR2 FQNEAQ (reference sequence). The CDR3 sequence is CASSLVGSKTNQPQHF. The CDR3 DNA reads as TGTGCCAGCAGCTTAGTGGGCAGCAAGACCAATCAGCCCCAGCATTTT.

V is TRBV11-2 and J is TRBJ2-2, with D possibly matching TRBD1 (5 bases). The germline CDR1 and CDR2 sequences are SGHAT and FQNNGV. The CDR3 runs 16 residues. The V gene lost 2 bases and the J gene lost 4 bases, with 14 bases spanning the gap. In DNA form, the CDR3 reads TGTGCCAGCAGCTTAAGACAGTCAATAACCACCGGGGAGCTGTTTTTT. Its translation is CASSLRQSITTGELFF.

The J gene is TRBJ1-5, the V gene TRBV28; D is perhaps TRBD1 (5 bases). CDR1 is MDHEN, CDR2 SYDVKM, per germline. V lost 6 bases to trimming and J lost 1 base, with 10 bases between them. The CDR3 contains 14 residues. CDR3 amino acids: CASSREISNQPQHF. The DNA of the CDR3 is TGTGCCAGCAGCAGGGAAATCAGCAATCAGCCCCAGCATTTT.

The chain combines TRBV10-3 with TRBJ1-6, with 9 bases lining up with TRBD1. The CDR3 is made up of 14 amino acids. The ends lost 5 bases at V and 9 bases at J; junction bases unmatched: 5. Germline V gene sequence: CDR1 ENHRY, CDR2 SYGVKD. CDR3 DNA: TGTGCCATCAGTATCGACAGGGGGATTTCACCCCTCCACTTT. Translating gives CAISIDRGISPLHF.

V gene TRBV14 combines with J gene TRBJ2-3, with 8 bases fitting TRBD1. Trimming took 2 bases from V and 6 from J; bases not matched to a gene: 7. The CDR3 sequence is 15 residues long. The germline V gene has CDR1 SGHDN and CDR2 FVKESK. The CDR3 DNA follows: TGTGCCAGCAGCCAAAGGACAGGGTTGATTGATACGCAGTATTTT. It yields the protein CASSQRTGLIDTQYF.

The genes are TRBV4-2 and TRBJ2-5, with D perhaps matching TRBD1 or TRBD2 (5 bases each). The V gene lost 5 bases and the J gene lost 2 bases, with 18 bases spanning the gap. The CDR3 spans 16 residues. Looked up from germline, CDR1 is LGHNA and CDR2 is YNFKEQ. Here the CDR3 reads CASSRTVRDAQETQYF. The DNA of the CDR3 is TGTGCCAGCAGCAGGACCGTCCGGGACGCACAAGAGACCCAGTACTTC.

The chain recombines TRBV11-3 with TRBJ2-3; D not resolved. The CDR3 covers 14 residues. Per germline, CDR1 SGHNT and CDR2 YENEEA. V gave up 1 base and J gave up 6 bases, with 11 bases separating them. DNA of the CDR3: TGTGCCAGCAGCTTAGGGGCGGCGACGGATACGCAGTATTTT. Its translation is CASSLGAATDTQYF.